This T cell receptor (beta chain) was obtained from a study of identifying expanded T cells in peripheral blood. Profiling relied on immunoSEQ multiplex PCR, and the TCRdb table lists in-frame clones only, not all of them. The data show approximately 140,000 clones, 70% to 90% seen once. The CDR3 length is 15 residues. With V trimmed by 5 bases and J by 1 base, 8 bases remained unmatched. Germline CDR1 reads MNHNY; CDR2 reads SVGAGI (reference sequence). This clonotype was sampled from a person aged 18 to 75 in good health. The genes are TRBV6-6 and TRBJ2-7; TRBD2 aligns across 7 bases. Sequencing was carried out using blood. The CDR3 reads CASSPPGSGSYEQYF. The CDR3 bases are TGTGCCAGCAGTCCTCCGGGTAGCGGGTCCTACGAGCAGTACTTC.